This entry is about one T cell receptor beta chain. Its antigen remains undetermined. Base qualities are missing; no much larger clone stands one base away. This specimen belongs to a study of CD8 T cells in ankylosing spondylitis (dated by TCRdb to between 2016 and 2019). Background for the entire study: The study profiled T cell receptor beta repertoires in healthy donors and ankylosing spondylitis patients to find disease-linked TCR variants. The whole study cohort included some 100 healthy donors and 20 to 30 ankylosing spondylitis patients. Peripheral blood was sampled, and synovial fluid was also collected from ankylosing spondylitis patients. Study-level results and caveats: A TCR beta motif of 8 or 9 highly homologous amino acid variants appeared characteristic of blood from ankylosing spondylitis patients. Some motif variants were previously reported in synovial fluid and blood of reactive arthritis patients, suggesting common disease-initiation mechanisms. The disease-linked clones were reported as significantly enriched in matched synovial fluid samples from ankylosing spondylitis patients. A CD8+ phenotype was shown by the disease-linked clones, which were found at relatively low frequencies in peripheral blood.

Sequencing was carried out with an Illumina HiSeq 2500. TCR beta libraries were prepared by quantitative 5'-RACE with molecular barcodes. Per the source publication's procedure: To identify disease-linked TCR variants, a new computational method was used, one built on a probabilistic model of VDJ rearrangement. TCRdb passed the public sequencing reads through fastp at Q25 and MiXCR, retaining productive beta sequences. Every distinct CDR3 protein forms one entry, paired with its most common genes and DNA. For this entry, the V and J calls and clone size follow TCRdb and not the study's own pipeline. The table for this sample lists under 250,000 distinct CDR3 sequences; 30% to 40% of them were counted only once. The leading ten clones occupy around 4.2% of the sample. This TCR was sampled from a male donor with ankylosing spondylitis or in good health (not recorded which). What was sequenced was blood, either unsorted or a sorted T cell fraction (not recorded which).

The CDR3 region: CASSVTDQPQHF. DNA sequence: TGTGCCAGCAGTGTGACTGATCAGCCCCAGCATTTT. The receptor chain draws on TRBV12-3 or TRBV12-4 and TRBJ1-5, with no reliable assignment of the D segment. The junction carries 7 bases between V and J, which are trimmed by 5 bases and 5 bases respectively. The CDR3 goes from the cysteine to the phenylalanine over 12 residues. CDR3 DNA only is kept here, 36 bases in frame from base 1.